This T cell receptor (beta chain) is drawn from a study of blood T cell repertoires in COVID-19. Across the study: Both acute and convalescent COVID-19 samples were obtained from the United States, Italy and Spain. PBMCs, B-cell-depleted T cells, or T cells provided the cDNA or gDNA that made up the material.

The CDR3 has 13 residues. Trimming left V 3 bases short and J 3 bases short, with 8 bases between. In germline, CDR1 is ENHRY, CDR2 SYGVKD. Source study methods: Quantification of nucleated cells was approximated via reference gene primer amplification. The protocol was immunoSEQ multiplex PCR, while the TCRdb copy is restricted to in-frame clones and leaves out a portion. That table is the source of V, J and clone size, and D and trimming were worked out from the DNA. The repertoire holds hundreds of thousands of clones, with more than 85% as singletons. The rearrangement links TRBV10-3 to TRBJ1-1; no clear D. The receptor's source is a man aged 40-55 years with acute or convalescent COVID-19. Sequenced input: peripheral blood. The CDR3 sequence: CAISDYTYTEAFF. The CDR3 nucleotides are TGTGCCATCAGTGATTACACGTACACTGAAGCTTTCTTT.